One sample yielded the 17 T cell receptor beta chains listed below, sequenced in a study of PD-1 blockade in classical Hodgkin lymphoma. Generated by immunoSEQ multiplex PCR, the TCRdb table keeps only in-frame clones and is missing some. The repertoire includes 130,000 to 150,000 clones, less than 80% of them detected once, and roughly a tenth sits in the top ten. Each patient relapsed following autologous stem cell transplantation, and prior brentuximab vedotin exposure differed. The starting material was peripheral blood mononuclear cells (PBMCs), obtained before the second cycle of nivolumab. These receptors were obtained from a human donor with classical Hodgkin lymphoma.

This sequence joins TRBV10-3 and TRBJ2-1; TRBD2 aligns across 8 bases. The V and J ends lost 4 bases and 8 bases, in that order; junction bases with no gene match: 4. Germline V CDR1 and CDR2: ENHRY, SYGVKD. The CDR3 has 13 residues. CDR3 bases: TGTGCCATCAGTGGTAGGCGGGAGGATGAGCAGTTCTTC. This codes for CAISGRREDEQFF.

This chain links TRBV6-5 with TRBJ1-6, with 7 bases lining up with TRBD1. There are 15 residues in the CDR3. V dropped 2 bases and J dropped 7; count of bases not matched to a gene: 5. Germline V CDR1 and CDR2: MNHEY, SVGAGI. The CDR3 nucleotides read TGTGCCAGCAGTTACGGCGACAGGGTGAATTCACCCCTCCACTTT. Translating it yields CASSYGDRVNSPLHF.

This chain links TRBV6-5 with TRBJ2-7, with 9 bases matching TRBD1. The V gene's germline CDR1 is MNHEY and CDR2 SVGAGI. Trimming took 6 bases from V and 5 from J; bases not matched to a gene: 11. This CDR3 contains 15 residues. The DNA for the CDR3 is TGTGCCAGCAGCCGCGGGGGACAGGGAACCCACGAGCAGTACTTC. This encodes CASSRGGQGTHEQYF.

This clone has only a few counts. The chain recombines TRBV18 with TRBJ2-7; D is possibly TRBD2 (6 bases). Deletions cut 8 bases from V and 2 bases from J, with 13 bases between. There are 13 residues in the CDR3. Germline CDR1 is KGHSH and CDR2 is LQKENI. CDR3 region: CASTIAEAYEQYF. As DNA, the CDR3 is TGTGCCAGCACGATAGCGGAGGCCTACGAGCAGTACTTC.

The chain combines TRBV19 with TRBJ1-1; D is perhaps TRBD1 (6 bases). The CDR3 consists of 13 residues. Trimming removed 7 bases at V and 3 bases at J, with 12 bases between. Germline CDR1 is LNHDA and CDR2 is SQIVND (reference sequence). As DNA, the CDR3 is TGTGCCAGTAACCCACAGGGCGACACTGAAGCTTTCTTT. Translating it yields CASNPQGDTEAFF.

This chain uses TRBV9 with TRBJ1-2, with unresolved D. This CDR3 spans 13 amino acids. V lost 5 bases and J 2 bases, leaving 10 bases between the germline ends. Germline CDR1 reads SGDLS; CDR2 reads YYNGEE. The CDR3, as DNA: TGTGCCAGCAGTAAAGACACGAACTATGGCTACACCTTC. Its translation is CASSKDTNYGYTF. Filled out from reference TRBV9 and TRBJ1-2, the complete variable domain reads DSGVTQTPKHLITATGQRVTLRCSPRSGDLSVYWYQQSLDQGLQFLIQYYNGEERAKGNILERFSAQQFPDLHSELNLSSLELGDSALYFCASSKDTNYGYTFGSGTRLTVV.

The rearrangement uses TRBV6-1 and TRBJ2-5; a possible D gene is TRBD2 (5 bases). There are 13 residues in the CDR3. Trimming took off 8 bases at V and 5 bases at J, with 15 bases between the two ends. CDR1 is MNHNS and CDR2 is SASEGT in the germline V gene. CDR3 nucleotide sequence: TGTGCCAGCTGCTTGGGCGGGTGGGAGACCCAGTACTTC. It is translated as CASCLGGWETQYF.

This clone occurred once. This chain uses TRBV19 with TRBJ1-5; D might be TRBD1 (5 bases). V lost 3 bases and J 3 bases, leaving 9 bases between the germline ends. The CDR3 has 14 residues. Germline CDR1 reads LNHDA; CDR2 reads SQIVND (reference sequence). CDR3 bases: TGTGCCAGTAGTATTGGGGGACTCAATCAGCCCCAGCATTTT. The encoded protein is CASSIGGLNQPQHF. The full variable domain, rest sourced from reference TRBV19 and TRBJ1-5, is DGGITQSPKYLFRKEGQNVTLSCEQNLNHDAMYWYRQDPGQGLRLIYYSQIVNDFQKGDIAEGYSVSREKKESFPLTVTSAQKNPTAFYLCASSIGGLNQPQHFGDGTRLSIL.

The genes are TRBV6-5 and TRBJ1-2; 9 bases are a match to TRBD1. This CDR3 is 13 amino acids long. Looked up from germline, CDR1 is MNHEY and CDR2 is SVGAGI. V dropped 5 bases and J dropped 11; count of bases not matched to a gene: 9. In nucleotides, the CDR3 is TGTGCCAGCAGTCCACAGGGGGCGGCACGATACACCTTC. Amino acid sequence: CASSPQGAARYTF.

This clone was counted only a few times. V is TRBV7-9 and J is TRBJ2-3, with 9 bases fitting TRBD2. Germline values: CDR1 SEHNR, CDR2 FQNEAQ (reference sequence). With 3 bases clipped from V and 5 bases from J, the junction kept 15 bases outside the gene matches. The CDR3 has 18 residues. For the CDR3, the DNA is TGTGCCAGCAGCTTCCGGGCGGGAAGCGGGGGGAACCGAGATACGCAGTATTTT. Encoded protein: CASSFRAGSGGNRDTQYF.

The V gene is TRBV7-9, the J gene TRBJ1-1; D is ambiguous. Trimming removed 1 base from V and 0 bases from J, with 9 bases in between. The CDR3 covers 15 residues. The germline gives CDR1 SEHNR, CDR2 FQNEAQ (reference sequence). The CDR3 region has the DNA TGTGCCAGCAGCTTAGTTCCGAATTTGAACACTGAAGCTTTCTTT. As protein: CASSLVPNLNTEAFF.

CDR3 protein: CASQRSSNQPQHF. The CDR3 DNA is TGTGCCAGCCAGCGCAGTAGCAATCAGCCCCAGCATTTT. The J gene is TRBJ1-5, the V gene TRBV6-5; no clear D gene. There are 13 residues in the CDR3. CDR1 is MNHEY, CDR2 SVGAGI, per germline. The V end was cut by 8 bases, the J end by 0 bases, with 8 bases between.

V is TRBV6-1 and J is TRBJ2-7; 7 nucleotides align to TRBD1. The germline V gene has CDR1 MNHNS and CDR2 SASEGT. This CDR3 region has 15 residues. The junction had 11 bases not matched to a gene; V was cut back by 7 bases and J by 2 bases. DNA of the CDR3: TGTGCCAGCACCTTATTACAGGGGCCAACCTACGAGCAGTACTTC. This codes for CASTLLQGPTYEQYF.

This clone was seen a single time. This chain connects TRBV5-4 to TRBJ1-6; possible D gene TRBD1, 6 bases. Looked up from germline, CDR1 is SGHNT and CDR2 is YYREEE (reference sequence). This CDR3 is built from 14 residues. With 2 bases removed from V and 7 bases from J, the gap between germline ends came to 10 bases. The chain's CDR3 is CASSLRDTNSPLHF. The CDR3 region has the DNA TGTGCCAGCAGCTTAAGGGACACGAATTCACCCCTCCACTTT.

The genes are TRBV6-5 and TRBJ1-5; a possible D gene is TRBD1 (6 bases). This CDR3 contains 14 residues. Trimming took off 10 bases at V and 4 bases at J, with 17 bases between the two ends. Germline values: CDR1 MNHEY, CDR2 SVGAGI. The CDR3 DNA sequence: TGTGCCACCGGGGGCGGACAGAGGAATCAGCCCCAGCATTTT. Residues: CATGGGQRNQPQHF.

This sequence joins TRBV19 and TRBJ2-5, with D uncertain. With 1 base removed from V and 5 bases from J, the gap between germline ends came to 17 bases. Germline lookup yields CDR1 LNHDA and CDR2 SQIVND (reference sequence). The length of the CDR3 is 16 residues. The CDR3 DNA sequence: TGTGCCAGTAGTATAGGAGAATCTCGAATCTGGGAGACCCAGTACTTC. Residues: CASSIGESRIWETQYF.

CDR3 sequence reads: CASTRQGSLPEAFF. CDR3 DNA: TGTGCCAGCACCAGACAGGGGAGCCTCCCTGAAGCTTTCTTT. The chain has TRBV6-5 and TRBJ1-1, with 8 positions matching TRBD1. The CDR3 length is 14 residues. J lost 6 bases, V lost 7 bases, and 10 bases had no gene match. Germline loops: CDR1 MNHEY, CDR2 SVGAGI.